This T cell receptor (beta chain) was sequenced during a study of long-term antiretroviral therapy in people with HIV. For the study at large: The oldest specimens predate the 2015 immediate-ART recommendation by about a decade.

In this sample, this clone turned up a few times. Investigators performed immunoSEQ version v3.0 at survey level. Assay: immunoSEQ multiplex PCR; the TCRdb copy retains only in-frame clones and omits some. Found here are tens of thousands of clones, over 80% of them singletons; the top ten hold 6.2%. The length of the CDR3 is 13 residues. V lost 6 bases, J lost 1 base, and 7 bases lay in between. The source of this sequence is a man aged 18-30 years with HIV. This material consisted of unsorted PBMCs, taken 1 year after starting antiretroviral therapy. This chain links TRBV23-1 with TRBJ1-5; D uncertain. TRBV23-1 is placed among ORFs of uncertain function. CDR3 sequence (DNA): TGCGCCAGCAGGGGAGACAGCAATCAGCCCCAGCATTTT. Translation gives CASRGDSNQPQHF.